This record concerns one T cell receptor (beta chain) sequence. Antigen specificity is unknown. The entry originates in a study of PD-1 blockade in classical Hodgkin lymphoma. As for the study in general: It was nivolumab at 3 mg/kg, given intravenously every 2 weeks, that patients received. The study, taken as a whole, reports: Nivolumab initiated under 1 year post-ASCT led to patient exclusion. Newly diagnosed patients had diversity similar to the baseline diversity of complete responders.

Sequencing used immunoSEQ multiplex PCR; TCRdb keeps in-frame clones, though not all of them. The profile shows about 41,000 clones, nearly 70% of them singletons. CDR3 length equals 16 residues. Germline CDR1 SGHAT, CDR2 FQNNGV. V was cut by 4 bases and J by 9 bases, with 22 bases left in between. As to time point: cycle 4 day 1 (C4D1), after five to seven weeks of nivolumab. All patients experienced relapse after autologous stem cell transplantation, and brentuximab vedotin exposure was variable. The receptor was isolated from a human donor with classical Hodgkin lymphoma. The J gene is TRBJ2-1, the V gene TRBV11-2; D assignment may be TRBD1 or TRBD2 (5 bases each). The sample was peripheral blood mononuclear cells (PBMCs), taken before the fourth cycle of nivolumab. The CDR3 here is CASSSQPGPLGSEQFF. The CDR3 DNA sequence: TGTGCCAGCAGCTCCCAGCCGGGACCACTGGGGAGTGAGCAGTTCTTC.